This TCR beta chain was identified during a study of T cell responses to AZD1222 COVID-19 vaccine. Germline assignment: CDR1 SGHRS and CDR2 YFSETQ. V lost 1 base, J lost 3 bases, and 22 bases lay in between. CDR3 length equals 18 residues. The assay was immunoSEQ multiplex PCR, and TCRdb's table has in-frame clones only and misses some. The sample has roughly 100,000 clones, less than 90% seen once; the top ten hold approximately 16%. The sample here was peripheral blood, taken on day 0 of AZD1222 vaccination. This sequence originates from an adult in good health. This chain joins TRBV5-1 and TRBJ2-5; D is possibly TRBD2 (6 bases). CDR3 sequence: CASSLSASANHVKETQYF. The CDR3 nucleotides read TGCGCCAGCAGCTTGTCGGCTAGCGCGAACCACGTCAAAGAGACCCAGTACTTC. The whole variable domain, remainder taken from reference TRBV5-1 and TRBJ2-5, is KAGVTQTPRYLIKTRGQQVTLSCSPISGHRSVSWYQQTPGQGLQFLFEYFSETQRNKGNFPGRFSGRQFSNSRSEMNVSTLELGDSALYLCASSLSASANHVKETQYFGPGTRLLVL.